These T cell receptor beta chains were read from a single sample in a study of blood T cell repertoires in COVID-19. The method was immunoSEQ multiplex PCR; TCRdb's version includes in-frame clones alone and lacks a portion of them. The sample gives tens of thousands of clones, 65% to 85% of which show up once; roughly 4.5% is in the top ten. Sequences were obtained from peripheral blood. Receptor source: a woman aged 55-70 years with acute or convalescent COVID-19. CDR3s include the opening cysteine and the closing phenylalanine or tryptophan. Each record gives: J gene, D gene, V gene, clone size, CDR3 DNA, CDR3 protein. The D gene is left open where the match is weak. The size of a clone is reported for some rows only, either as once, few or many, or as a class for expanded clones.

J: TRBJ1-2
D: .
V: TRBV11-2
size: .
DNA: TGTGCCAGCAGCCCCCGGACAGCGTCCGTCTATGGCTACACCTTC
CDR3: CASSPRTASVYGYTF

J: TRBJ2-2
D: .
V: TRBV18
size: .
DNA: TGTGCCAGCTCACCGTTGGCGGGGGCCCTGGAGCTGTTTTTT
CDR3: CASSPLAGALELFF

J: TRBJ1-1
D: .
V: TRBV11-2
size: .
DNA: TGTGCCAGCAGCCCTCGGAGGTCGAATAGTAACACTGAAGCTTTCTTT
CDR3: CASSPRRSNSNTEAFF

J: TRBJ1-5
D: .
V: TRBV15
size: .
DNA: TGTGCCACCAGCAGAGACCCCCGGGACACCTCTAATCAGCCCCAGCATTTT
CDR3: CATSRDPRDTSNQPQHF

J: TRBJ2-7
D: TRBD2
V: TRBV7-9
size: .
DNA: TGTGCCAGCAGCCCGGGGGGCTACGAGCAGTACTTC
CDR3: CASSPGGYEQYF

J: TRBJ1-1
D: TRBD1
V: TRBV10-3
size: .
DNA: TGTGCCATCAGTGAGTCTACCGGGACAGGGATGGGGAACACTGAAGCTTTCTTT
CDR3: CAISESTGTGMGNTEAFF

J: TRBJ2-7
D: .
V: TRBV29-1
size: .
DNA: TGCAGCGTTGAAGGCCTCGTGAGGGCTGGGGAGCAGTACTTC
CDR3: CSVEGLVRAGEQYF

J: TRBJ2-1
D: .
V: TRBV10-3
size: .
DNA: TGTGCCATCAGTGGAGGAGTTAACAATGAGCAGTTCTTC
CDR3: CAISGGVNNEQFF

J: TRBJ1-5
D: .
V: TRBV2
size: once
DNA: TGTGCCAGCAGTTCTACAGGGAACCCGAATCAGCCCCAGCATTTT
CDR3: CASSSTGNPNQPQHF

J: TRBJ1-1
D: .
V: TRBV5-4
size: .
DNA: TGTGCCAGCAGCCAGATCGGAGGGGCTTCTTACACTGAAGCTTTCTTT
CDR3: CASSQIGGASYTEAFF

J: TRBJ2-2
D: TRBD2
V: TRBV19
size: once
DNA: TGTGCCAGTAGTCCCGACGGGACTAGTCTCGCCGGGGAGCTGTTTTTT
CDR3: CASSPDGTSLAGELFF

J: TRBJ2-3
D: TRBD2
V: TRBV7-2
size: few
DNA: TGTGCCAGCAGCTTAGACGGTAGCGGGAAAGATACGCAGTATTTT
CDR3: CASSLDGSGKDTQYF

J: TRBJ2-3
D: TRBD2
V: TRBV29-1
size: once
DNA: TGCAGCGTCGTAGCGGGAGTAACCACAGATACGCAGTATTTT
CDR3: CSVVAGVTTDTQYF

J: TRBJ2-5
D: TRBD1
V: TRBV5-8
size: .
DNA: TGTGCCAGCAGCTTGGGGACAGGCGCCCAAGAGACCCAGTACTTC
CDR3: CASSLGTGAQETQYF

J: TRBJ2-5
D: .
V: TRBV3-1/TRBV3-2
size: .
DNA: TGTGCCAGCAGCCAAGTCGTTTCGCTGAGGTACCAAGAGACCCAGTACTTC
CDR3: CASSQVVSLRYQETQYF

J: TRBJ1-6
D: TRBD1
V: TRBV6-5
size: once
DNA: TGTGCCAGCAGTTCGGGTCCCGGGACAGGGGAGGTACCCCTCCACTTT
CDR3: CASSSGPGTGEVPLHF

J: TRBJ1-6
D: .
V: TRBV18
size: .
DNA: TGTGCCAGCTCACCTATCGAGGGGGGGAATAATTCACCCCTCCACTTT
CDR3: CASSPIEGGNNSPLHF

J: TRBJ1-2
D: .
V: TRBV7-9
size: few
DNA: TGTGCCAGCAGCTCCCCAAAGGGGAAGTTCCCTAACTATGGCTACACCTTC
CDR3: CASSSPKGKFPNYGYTF

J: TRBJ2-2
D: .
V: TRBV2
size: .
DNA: TGTGCCGGGACTGACAACACCGGGGAGCTGTTTTTT
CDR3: CAGTDNTGELFF

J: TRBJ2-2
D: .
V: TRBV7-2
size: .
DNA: TGTGCCAGCAGCTTCTACACCGGGGAGCTGTTTTTT
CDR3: CASSFYTGELFF

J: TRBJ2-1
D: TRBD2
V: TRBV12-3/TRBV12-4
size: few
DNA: TGTGCCAGCAGCACGGGGGGTACGCAGTTCTTC
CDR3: CASSTGGTQFF

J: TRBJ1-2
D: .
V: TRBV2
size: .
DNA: TGTGCCAGCAGTGAACCCCCGGGGTCCTATGGCTACACCTTC
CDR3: CASSEPPGSYGYTF

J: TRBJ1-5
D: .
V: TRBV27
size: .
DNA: TGTGCCAGCAGTTTATCAGCGACAGTTCGCAATCAGCCCCAGCATTTT
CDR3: CASSLSATVRNQPQHF

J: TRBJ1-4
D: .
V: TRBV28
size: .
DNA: TGTGCCAGCAGCTTCCGTTTTAATGAAAAACTGTTTTTT
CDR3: CASSFRFNEKLFF

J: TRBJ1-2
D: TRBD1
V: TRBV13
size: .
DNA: TGTGCCAGCAGTTCCGGACAGGGGGATAGCTACACCTTC
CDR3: CASSSGQGDSYTF

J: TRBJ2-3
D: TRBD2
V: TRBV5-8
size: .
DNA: TGTGCCAGCAGCCGCGGGACTAGCGGGAGTTCAGATACGCAGTATTTT
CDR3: CASSRGTSGSSDTQYF

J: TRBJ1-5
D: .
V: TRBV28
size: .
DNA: TGTGCCATCAAGAGGGGGTTATCCGGCAATCAGCCCCAGCATTTT
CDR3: CAIKRGLSGNQPQHF

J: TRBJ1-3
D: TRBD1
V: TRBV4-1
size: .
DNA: TGCGCCAGCAGCCAAGGGGGGGGACAGGGAAGTGGAAACACCATATATTTT
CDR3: CASSQGGGQGSGNTIYF

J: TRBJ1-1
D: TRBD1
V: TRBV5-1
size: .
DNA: TGCGCCAGCAGCAGACAGGGGGCAGCTACTGAAGCTTTCTTT
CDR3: CASSRQGAATEAFF

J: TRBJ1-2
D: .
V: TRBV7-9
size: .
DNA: TGTGCCAGCAGCTTAGCGAGAGGATTGGAGGGCTACACCTTC
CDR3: CASSLARGLEGYTF

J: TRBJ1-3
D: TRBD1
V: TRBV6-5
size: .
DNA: TGTGCCACTGACAGGGGGCCTCCTTCTGGAAACACCATATATTTT
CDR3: CATDRGPPSGNTIYF

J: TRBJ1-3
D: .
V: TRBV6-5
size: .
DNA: TGTGCCAGCAGTAGACAGGACTCTGGAAACACCATATATTTT
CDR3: CASSRQDSGNTIYF

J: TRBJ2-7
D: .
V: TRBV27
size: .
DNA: TGTGCCAGCAGTTTTAGACCTACAGGGTATGCCTACGAGCAGTACTTC
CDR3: CASSFRPTGYAYEQYF

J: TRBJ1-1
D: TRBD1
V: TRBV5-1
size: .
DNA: TGCGCCAGCAGCTTGGATGGGACAGGGGTCACTGAAGCTTTCTTT
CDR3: CASSLDGTGVTEAFF

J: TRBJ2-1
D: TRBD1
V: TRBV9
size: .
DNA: TGTGCCAGCAGGGGACAGGGGTCCTACAATGAGCAGTTCTTC
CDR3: CASRGQGSYNEQFF

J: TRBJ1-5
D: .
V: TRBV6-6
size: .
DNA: TGTGCCAGCAGTTACCTAACAGGGAATCAGCCCCAGCATTTT
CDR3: CASSYLTGNQPQHF

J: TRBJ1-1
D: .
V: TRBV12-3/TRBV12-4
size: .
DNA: TGTGCCAGCAGTTTAGGGACAGCCGCTGAAGCTTTCTTT
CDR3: CASSLGTAAEAFF

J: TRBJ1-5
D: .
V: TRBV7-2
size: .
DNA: TGTGCCAGCAGCTTAGTACCAGGACAGAATCAGCCCCAGCATTTT
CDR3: CASSLVPGQNQPQHF

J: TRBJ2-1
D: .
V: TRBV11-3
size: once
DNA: TGTGCCAGCAGCTCCCTCGAAAGGGGGGGAAATGAGCAGTTCTTC
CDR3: CASSSLERGGNEQFF

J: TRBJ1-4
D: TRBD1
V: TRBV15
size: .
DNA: TGTGCCACCAGCAGAGTGACAGGGGCAACTAATGAAAAACTGTTTTTT
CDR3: CATSRVTGATNEKLFF

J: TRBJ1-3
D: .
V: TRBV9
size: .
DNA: TGTGCCAGCAGCGTAGCGACTCTCTCTGGAAACACCATATATTTT
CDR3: CASSVATLSGNTIYF

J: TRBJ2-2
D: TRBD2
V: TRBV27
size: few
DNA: TGTGCCAGCAGTTCTCCGGGACTAGCGGGGCTCGCGAACACCGGGGAGCTGTTTTTT
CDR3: CASSSPGLAGLANTGELFF

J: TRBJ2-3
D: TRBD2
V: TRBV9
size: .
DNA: TGTGCCAGCAGCCTAGGGACTAGCCCCACCGGGGATACGCAGTATTTT
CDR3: CASSLGTSPTGDTQYF

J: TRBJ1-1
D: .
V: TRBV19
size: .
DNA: TGTGCCAGTAGTAGCCGACAGAGCATGAACACTGAAGCTTTCTTT
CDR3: CASSSRQSMNTEAFF

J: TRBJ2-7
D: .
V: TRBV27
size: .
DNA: TGTGCCAGCAGTTTAGGGCCCGCCTACGAGCAGTACTTC
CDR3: CASSLGPAYEQYF

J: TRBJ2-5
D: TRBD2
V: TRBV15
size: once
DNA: TGTGCCACCAGCAGTCTCTCTAGCGGGAGGGCAGACCAAGAGACCCAGTACTTC
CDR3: CATSSLSSGRADQETQYF

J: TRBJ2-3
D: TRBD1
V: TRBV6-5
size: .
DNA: TGTGCCACTACGGGTAGGGGGCGAACAGATACGCAGTATTTT
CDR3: CATTGRGRTDTQYF

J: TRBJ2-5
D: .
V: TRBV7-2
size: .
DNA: TGTGCCAGCAGCTTAGGAGGGTCTCCGTCGGAGACCCAGTACTTC
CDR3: CASSLGGSPSETQYF

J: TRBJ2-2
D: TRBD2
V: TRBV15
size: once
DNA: TGTGCCACCAACCGGGGGGGCGCGAACACCGGGGAGCTGTTTTTT
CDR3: CATNRGGANTGELFF

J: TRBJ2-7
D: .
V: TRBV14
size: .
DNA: TGTGCCAGCAGCCCGCGGAGGGTCAGAAGCTCCTACGAGCAGTACTTC
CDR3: CASSPRRVRSSYEQYF

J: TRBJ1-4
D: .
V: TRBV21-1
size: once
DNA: TGTGCCAGCAAGAGAGGTCGCCATGAAAAACTGTTTTTT
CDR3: CASKRGRHEKLFF

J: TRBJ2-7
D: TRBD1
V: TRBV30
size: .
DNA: TGTGCCTGGAGTATCGGACAGGGGTTCGAGCAGTACTTC
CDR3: CAWSIGQGFEQYF

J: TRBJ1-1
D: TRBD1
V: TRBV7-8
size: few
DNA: TGTGCCAGCAGCCCCTGGACAGGGAGGGACACGAACACTGAAGCTTTCTTT
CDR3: CASSPWTGRDTNTEAFF

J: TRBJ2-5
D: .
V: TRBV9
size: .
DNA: TGTGCCAGCAGCGTAAGTAGCTGGGAGACCCAGTACTTC
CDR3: CASSVSSWETQYF

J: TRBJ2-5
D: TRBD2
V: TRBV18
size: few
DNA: TGTGCCAGCTCACCGGAGACTAGCGGGAGCACAGAGACCCAGTACTTC
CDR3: CASSPETSGSTETQYF

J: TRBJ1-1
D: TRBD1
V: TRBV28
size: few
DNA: TGTGCCAGCAGGGCCTTACAGGGGGACACTGAAGCTTTCTTT
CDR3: CASRALQGDTEAFF

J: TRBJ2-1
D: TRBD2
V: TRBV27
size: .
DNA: TGTGCCAGCAGTTTACGAGTTGTAGCGGGAGGGAACAATGAGCAGTTCTTC
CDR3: CASSLRVVAGGNNEQFF